This T cell receptor (beta chain) was profiled in a study of OX40 agonist ivuxolimab in advanced cancers. The V gene lost 4 bases and the J gene lost 5 bases, with 5 bases spanning the gap. Per germline, CDR1 SEHNR and CDR2 FQNEAQ (reference sequence). This CDR3 contains 11 residues. The protocol was immunoSEQ multiplex PCR, while the TCRdb copy is restricted to in-frame clones and leaves out a portion. This sample has 20,000 or so clones, with around 83% found just once. In this sample, this clone turned up once. The receptor's source is an adult with an advanced solid tumor such as melanoma, head and neck, liver or kidney cancer. This sample comprised CD4+ or CD8+ T cells sorted from blood, obtained in a trial of the OX40 agonist ivuxolimab. The V gene is TRBV7-9, the J gene TRBJ2-5; no clear D gene. Here the CDR3 DNA reads TGTGCCAGCAGCTCCCGGGAGACCCAGTACTTC. Its protein product is CASSSRETQYF.